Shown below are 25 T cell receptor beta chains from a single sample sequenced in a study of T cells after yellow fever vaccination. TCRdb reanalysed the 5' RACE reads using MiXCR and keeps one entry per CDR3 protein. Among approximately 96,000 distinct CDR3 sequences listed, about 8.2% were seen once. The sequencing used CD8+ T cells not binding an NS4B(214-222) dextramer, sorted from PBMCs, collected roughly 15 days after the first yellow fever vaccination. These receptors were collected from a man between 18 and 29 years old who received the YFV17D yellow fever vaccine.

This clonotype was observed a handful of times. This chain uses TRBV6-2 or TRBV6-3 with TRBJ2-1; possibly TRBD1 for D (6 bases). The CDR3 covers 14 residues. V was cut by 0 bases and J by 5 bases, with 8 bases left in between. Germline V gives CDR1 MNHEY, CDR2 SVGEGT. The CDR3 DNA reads TGTGCCAGCAGTTACTCGGCAGGGGACAATGAGCAGTTCTTC. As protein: CASSYSAGDNEQFF.

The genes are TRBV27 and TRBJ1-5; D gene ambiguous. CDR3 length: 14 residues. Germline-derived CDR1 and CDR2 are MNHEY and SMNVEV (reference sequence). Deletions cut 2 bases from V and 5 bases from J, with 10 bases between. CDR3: CASSLSWRYQPQHF. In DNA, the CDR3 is TGTGCCAGCAGTTTAAGTTGGAGGTATCAGCCCCAGCATTTT.

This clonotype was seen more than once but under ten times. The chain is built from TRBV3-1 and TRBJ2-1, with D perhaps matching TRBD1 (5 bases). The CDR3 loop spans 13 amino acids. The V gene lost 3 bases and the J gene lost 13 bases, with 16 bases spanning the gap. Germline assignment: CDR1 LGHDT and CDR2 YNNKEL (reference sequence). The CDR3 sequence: CASSQGRTSAQFF. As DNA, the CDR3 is TGTGCCAGCAGCCAGGGGCGTACGTCGGCCCAGTTCTTC.

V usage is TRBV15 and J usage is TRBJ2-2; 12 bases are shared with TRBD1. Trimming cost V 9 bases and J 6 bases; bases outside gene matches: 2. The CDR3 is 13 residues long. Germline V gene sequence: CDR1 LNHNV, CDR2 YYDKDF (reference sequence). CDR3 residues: CATRDRGPGELFF. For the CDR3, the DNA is TGTGCCACGAGGGACAGGGGGCCCGGGGAGCTGTTTTTT.

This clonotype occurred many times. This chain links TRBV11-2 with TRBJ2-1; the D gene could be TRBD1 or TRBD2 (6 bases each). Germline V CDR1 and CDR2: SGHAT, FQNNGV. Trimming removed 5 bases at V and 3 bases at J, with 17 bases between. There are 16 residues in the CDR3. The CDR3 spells CASSPLGGRIYNEQFF. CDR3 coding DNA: TGTGCCAGCAGCCCTTTAGGGGGGAGAATCTACAATGAGCAGTTCTTC. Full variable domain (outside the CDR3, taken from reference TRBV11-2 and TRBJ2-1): EAGVAQSPRYKIIEKRQSVAFWCNPISGHATLYWYQQILGQGPKLLIQFQNNGVVDDSQLPKDRFSAERLKGVDSTLKIQPAKLEDSAVYLCASSPLGGRIYNEQFFGPGTRLTVL.

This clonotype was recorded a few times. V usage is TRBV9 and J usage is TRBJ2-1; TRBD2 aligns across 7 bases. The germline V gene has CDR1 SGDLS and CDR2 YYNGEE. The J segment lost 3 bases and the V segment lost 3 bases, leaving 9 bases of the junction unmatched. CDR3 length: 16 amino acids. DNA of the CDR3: TGTGCCAGCAGCGGCCTGGGCGGGGGAGGCTACAATGAGCAGTTCTTC. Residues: CASSGLGGGGYNEQFF.

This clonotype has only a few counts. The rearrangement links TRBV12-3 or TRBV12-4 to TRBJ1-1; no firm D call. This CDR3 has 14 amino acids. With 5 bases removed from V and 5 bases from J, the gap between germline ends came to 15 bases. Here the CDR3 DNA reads TGTGCCAGCAGTGACCCGGGCTTAGGGACTGAAGCTTTCTTT. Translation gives CASSDPGLGTEAFF.

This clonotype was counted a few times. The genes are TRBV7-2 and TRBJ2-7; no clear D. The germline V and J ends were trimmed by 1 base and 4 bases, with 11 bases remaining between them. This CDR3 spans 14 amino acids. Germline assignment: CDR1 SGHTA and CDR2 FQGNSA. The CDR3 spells CASSLGVDGYEQYF. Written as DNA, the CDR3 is TGTGCCAGCAGCTTAGGGGTCGATGGATACGAGCAGTACTTC.

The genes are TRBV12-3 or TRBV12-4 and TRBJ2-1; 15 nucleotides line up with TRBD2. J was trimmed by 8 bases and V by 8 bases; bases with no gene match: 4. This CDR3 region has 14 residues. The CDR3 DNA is TGTGCCAGCGGACTAGCGGGGGGGCCTGATGAGCAGTTCTTC. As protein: CASGLAGGPDEQFF.

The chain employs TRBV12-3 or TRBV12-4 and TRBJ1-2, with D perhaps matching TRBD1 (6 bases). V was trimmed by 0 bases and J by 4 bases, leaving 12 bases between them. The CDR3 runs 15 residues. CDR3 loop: CASSLADRTLYGYTF. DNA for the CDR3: TGTGCCAGCAGTTTAGCGGACAGAACCCTCTATGGCTACACCTTC.

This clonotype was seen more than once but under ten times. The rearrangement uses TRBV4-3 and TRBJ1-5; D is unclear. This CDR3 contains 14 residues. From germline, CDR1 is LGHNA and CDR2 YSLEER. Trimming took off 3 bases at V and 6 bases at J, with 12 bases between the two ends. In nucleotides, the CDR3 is TGCGCCAGCAGCCAGGACCGCGTTCCTCAGCCCCAGCATTTT. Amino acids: CASSQDRVPQPQHF.

For the CDR3, the DNA is TGTGCCAGCAGTTACTCATTAGAGGTCACAGATACGCAGTATTTT. Its translation: CASSYSLEVTDTQYF. The V call is TRBV6-5, the J call TRBJ2-3; D is ambiguous. This CDR3 has 15 amino acids. V lost 0 bases to trimming and J lost 2 bases, with 9 bases between them. Germline lookup yields CDR1 MNHEY and CDR2 SVGAGI.

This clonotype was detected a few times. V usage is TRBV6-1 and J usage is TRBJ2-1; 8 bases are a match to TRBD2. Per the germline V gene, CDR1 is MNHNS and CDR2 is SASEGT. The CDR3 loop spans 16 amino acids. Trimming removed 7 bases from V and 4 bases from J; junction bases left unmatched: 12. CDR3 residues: CASTQTPGLVYNEQFF. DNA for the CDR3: TGTGCCAGCACTCAGACCCCGGGACTAGTGTACAATGAGCAGTTCTTC.

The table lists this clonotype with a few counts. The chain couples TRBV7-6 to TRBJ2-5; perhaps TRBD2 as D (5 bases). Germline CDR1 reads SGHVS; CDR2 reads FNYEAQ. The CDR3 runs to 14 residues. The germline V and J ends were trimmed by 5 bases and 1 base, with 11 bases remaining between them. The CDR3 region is CASSQRGFQETQYF. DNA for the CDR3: TGTGCCAGCAGCCAACGGGGATTCCAAGAGACCCAGTACTTC.

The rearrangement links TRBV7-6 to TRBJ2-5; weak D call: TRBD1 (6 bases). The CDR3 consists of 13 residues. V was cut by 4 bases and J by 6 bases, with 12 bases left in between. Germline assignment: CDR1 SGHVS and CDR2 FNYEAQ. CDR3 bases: TGTGCCAGCAGCTCCGCCCAGGGGAAGACCCAGTACTTC. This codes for CASSSAQGKTQYF. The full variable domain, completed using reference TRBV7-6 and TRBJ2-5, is GAGVSQSPRYKVTKRGQDVALRCDPISGHVSLYWYRQALGQGPEFLTYFNYEAQQDKSGLPNDRFSAERPEGSISTLTIQRTEQRDSAMYRCASSSAQGKTQYFGPGTRLLVL.

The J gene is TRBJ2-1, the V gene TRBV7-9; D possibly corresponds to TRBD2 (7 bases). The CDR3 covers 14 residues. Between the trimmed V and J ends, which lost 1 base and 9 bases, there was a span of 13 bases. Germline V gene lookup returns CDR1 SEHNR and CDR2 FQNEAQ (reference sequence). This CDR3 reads CASSLVRGAPEQFF. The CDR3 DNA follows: TGTGCCAGCAGCTTAGTCCGGGGGGCCCCTGAGCAGTTCTTC.

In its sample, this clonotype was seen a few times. The CDR3 nucleotides are TGTGCCAGCAGTTACGGTGGGGAGCAGTACGTC. Protein: CASSYGGEQYV. The V call is TRBV6-6, the J call TRBJ2-7, with D hard to call. The CDR3 covers 11 residues. Germline assignment: CDR1 MNHNY and CDR2 SVGAGI (reference sequence). V lost 2 bases, J lost 7 bases, and 6 bases lay in between.

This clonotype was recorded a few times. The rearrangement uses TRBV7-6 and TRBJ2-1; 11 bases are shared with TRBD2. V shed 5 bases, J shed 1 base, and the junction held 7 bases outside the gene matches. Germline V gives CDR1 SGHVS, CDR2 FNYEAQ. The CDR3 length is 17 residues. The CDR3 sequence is CASSDVAGGASYNEQFF. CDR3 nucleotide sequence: TGTGCCAGCAGCGACGTAGCGGGGGGGGCTTCCTACAATGAGCAGTTCTTC.

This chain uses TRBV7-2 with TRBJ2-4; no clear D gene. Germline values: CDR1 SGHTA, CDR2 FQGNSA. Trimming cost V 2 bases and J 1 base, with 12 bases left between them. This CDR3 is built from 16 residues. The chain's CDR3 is CASSLTNEWAKNIQYF. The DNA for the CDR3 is TGTGCCAGCAGCTTAACGAACGAGTGGGCCAAAAACATTCAGTACTTC.

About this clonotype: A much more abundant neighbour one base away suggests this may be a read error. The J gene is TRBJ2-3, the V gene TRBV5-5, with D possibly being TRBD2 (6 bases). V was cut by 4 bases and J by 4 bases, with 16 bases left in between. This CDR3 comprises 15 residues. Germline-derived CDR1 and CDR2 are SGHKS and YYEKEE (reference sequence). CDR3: CASSLHGGDPDTQYF. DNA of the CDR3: TGTGCCAGCAGCCTCCATGGCGGGGACCCAGATACGCAGTATTTT.

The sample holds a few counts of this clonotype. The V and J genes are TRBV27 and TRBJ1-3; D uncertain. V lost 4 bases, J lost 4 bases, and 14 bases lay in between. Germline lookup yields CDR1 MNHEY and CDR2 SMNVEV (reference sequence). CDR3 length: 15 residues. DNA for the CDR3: TGTGCCAGCAGTTCTCCGGCGACGGGGGGAAACACCATATATTTT. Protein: CASSSPATGGNTIYF.

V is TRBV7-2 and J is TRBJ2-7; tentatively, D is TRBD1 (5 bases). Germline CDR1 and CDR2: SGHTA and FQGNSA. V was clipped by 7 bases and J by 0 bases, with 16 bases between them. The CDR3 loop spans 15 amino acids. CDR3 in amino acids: CASTVGRYYSYEQYF. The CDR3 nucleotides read TGTGCCAGCACCGTGGGGCGGTACTACTCCTACGAGCAGTACTTC. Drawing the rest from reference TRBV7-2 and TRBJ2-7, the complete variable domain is GAGVSQSPSNKVTEKGKDVELRCDPISGHTALYWYRQSLGQGLEFLIYFQGNSAPDKSGLPSDRFSAERTGGSVSTLTIQRTQQEDSAVYLCASTVGRYYSYEQYFGPGTRLTVT.

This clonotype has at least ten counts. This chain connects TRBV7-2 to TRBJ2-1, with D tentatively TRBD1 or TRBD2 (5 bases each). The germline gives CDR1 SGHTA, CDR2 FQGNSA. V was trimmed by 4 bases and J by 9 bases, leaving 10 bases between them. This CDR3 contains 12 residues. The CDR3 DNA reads TGTGCCAGCAGCTACGGGGCCGCTGAGCAGTTCTTC. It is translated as CASSYGAAEQFF.

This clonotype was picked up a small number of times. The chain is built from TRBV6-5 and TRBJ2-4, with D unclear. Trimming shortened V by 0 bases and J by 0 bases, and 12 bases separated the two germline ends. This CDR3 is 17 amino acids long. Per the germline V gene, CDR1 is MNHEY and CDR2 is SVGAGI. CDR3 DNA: TGTGCCAGCAGTTACTCGTCTGCCGGCGTAGCCAAAAACATTCAGTACTTC. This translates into CASSYSSAGVAKNIQYF.

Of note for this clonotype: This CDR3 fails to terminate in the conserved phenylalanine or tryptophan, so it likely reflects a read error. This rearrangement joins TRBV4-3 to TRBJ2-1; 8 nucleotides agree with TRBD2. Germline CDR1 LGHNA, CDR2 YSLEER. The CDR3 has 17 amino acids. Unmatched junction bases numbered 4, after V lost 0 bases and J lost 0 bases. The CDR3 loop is CASSQEGSGGSYNEQFL. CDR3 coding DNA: TGCGCCAGCAGCCAAGAGGGGAGCGGGGGCTCCTACAATGAGCAGTTCTTG.